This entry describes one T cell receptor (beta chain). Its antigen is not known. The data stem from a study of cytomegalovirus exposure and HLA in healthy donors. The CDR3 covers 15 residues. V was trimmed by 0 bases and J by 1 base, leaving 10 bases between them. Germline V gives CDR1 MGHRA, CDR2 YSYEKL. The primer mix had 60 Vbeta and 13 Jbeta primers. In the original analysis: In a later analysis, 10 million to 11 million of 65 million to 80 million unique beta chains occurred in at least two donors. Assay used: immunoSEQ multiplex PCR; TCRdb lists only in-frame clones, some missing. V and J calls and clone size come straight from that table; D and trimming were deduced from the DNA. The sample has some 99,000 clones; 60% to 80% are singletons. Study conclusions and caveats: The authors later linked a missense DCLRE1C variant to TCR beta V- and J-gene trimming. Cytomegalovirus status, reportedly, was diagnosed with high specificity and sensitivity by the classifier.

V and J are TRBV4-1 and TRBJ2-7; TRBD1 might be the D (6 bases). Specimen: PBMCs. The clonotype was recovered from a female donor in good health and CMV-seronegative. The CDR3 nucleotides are TGCGCCAGCAGCCAAGACAGGGGCCCATCCTACGAGCAGTACTTC. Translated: CASSQDRGPSYEQYF.